Below are 4 T cell receptor beta chains sequenced from a single sample in a study of blood T cell repertoires in COVID-19. Method: immunoSEQ multiplex PCR; TCRdb's copy keeps in-frame clones and lacks some. This table has just over 300,000 clones, around 90% appearing once. Material: PBMCs or T cells enriched from blood (not recorded which). These receptors were taken from a woman younger than 35 with acute COVID-19.

The chain links TRBV11-1 to TRBJ2-1; a weak D match, TRBD2 (6 bases). This CDR3 contains 16 residues. The germline V gene encodes CDR1 SGHAT and CDR2 FQDESV (reference sequence). The V gene lost 1 base and the J gene lost 8 bases, with 18 bases spanning the gap. The CDR3 bases are TGTGCCAGCAGCTTAGGTTTCGGCTTGGGAGGTCATGAGCAGTTCTTC. This codes for CASSLGFGLGGHEQFF.

The rearrangement joins TRBV9 to TRBJ2-2; 7 bases align to TRBD2. V lost 0 bases, J lost 7 bases, and 6 bases stayed unmatched. CDR3 length: 15 residues. Germline V gene lookup returns CDR1 SGDLS and CDR2 YYNGEE. DNA for the CDR3: TGTGCCAGCAGCGTAGCTAGCGGAGCGTTCGGGGAGCTGTTTTTT. Amino acids: CASSVASGAFGELFF.

This clone has more than one count but fewer than ten. The chain combines TRBV2 with TRBJ1-1; D remains ambiguous. The CDR3 has 14 residues. Germline lookup yields CDR1 SNHLY and CDR2 FYNNEI. V shed 4 bases and J shed 0 bases, with 9 bases lying between them. CDR3 DNA: TGTGCCAGCAGTGTTACCGAGATGAACACTGAAGCTTTCTTT. Its protein product is CASSVTEMNTEAFF. The full variable domain, completed using reference TRBV2 and TRBJ1-1, is EPEVTQTPSHQVTQMGQEVILRCVPISNHLYFYWYRQILGQKVEFLVSFYNNEISEKSEIFDDQFSVERPDGSNFTLKIRSTKLEDSAMYFCASSVTEMNTEAFFGQGTRLTVV.

The chain couples TRBV5-5 to TRBJ2-4; TRBD1 agrees at 7 bases. From germline, CDR1 is SGHKS and CDR2 YYEKEE (reference sequence). The CDR3 consists of 14 residues. J gave up 8 bases and V 3 bases, and 8 bases lay outside the gene matches. This CDR3 reads CASSSQGVIDIQYF. The CDR3 nucleotides read TGTGCCAGCAGCTCCCAGGGGGTAATAGACATTCAGTACTTC.